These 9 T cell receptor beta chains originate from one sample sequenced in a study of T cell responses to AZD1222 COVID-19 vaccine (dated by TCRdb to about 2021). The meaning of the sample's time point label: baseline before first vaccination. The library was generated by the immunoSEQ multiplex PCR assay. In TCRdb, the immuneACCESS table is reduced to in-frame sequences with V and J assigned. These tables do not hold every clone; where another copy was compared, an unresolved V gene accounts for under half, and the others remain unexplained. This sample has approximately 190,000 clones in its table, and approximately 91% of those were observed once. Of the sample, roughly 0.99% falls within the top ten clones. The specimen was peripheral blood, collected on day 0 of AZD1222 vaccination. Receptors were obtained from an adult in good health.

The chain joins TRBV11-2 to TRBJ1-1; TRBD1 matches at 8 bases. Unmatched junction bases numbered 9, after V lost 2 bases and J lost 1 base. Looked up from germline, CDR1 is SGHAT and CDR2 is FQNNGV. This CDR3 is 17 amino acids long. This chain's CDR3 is CASSLSLPGTGNTEAFF. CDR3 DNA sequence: TGTGCCAGCAGCTTATCCCTCCCCGGGACAGGGAACACTGAAGCTTTCTTT.

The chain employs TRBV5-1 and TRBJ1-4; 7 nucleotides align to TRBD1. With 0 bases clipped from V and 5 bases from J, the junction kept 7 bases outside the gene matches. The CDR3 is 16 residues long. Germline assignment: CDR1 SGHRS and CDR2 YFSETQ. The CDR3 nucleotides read TGCGCCAGCAGCTTGGGATTCCCGGGACAGAATGAAAAACTGTTTTTT. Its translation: CASSLGFPGQNEKLFF.

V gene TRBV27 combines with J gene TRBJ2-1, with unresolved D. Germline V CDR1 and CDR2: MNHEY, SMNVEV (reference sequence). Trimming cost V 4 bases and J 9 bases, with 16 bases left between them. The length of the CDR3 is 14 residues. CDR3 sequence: CASSSFNGRSEQFF. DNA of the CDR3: TGTGCCAGCAGTTCATTCAATGGGCGTAGTGAGCAGTTCTTC.

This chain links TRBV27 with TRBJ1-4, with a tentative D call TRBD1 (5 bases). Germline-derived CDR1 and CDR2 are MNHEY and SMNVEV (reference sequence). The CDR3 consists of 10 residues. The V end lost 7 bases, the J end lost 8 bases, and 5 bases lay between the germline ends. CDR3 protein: CASKGEKLFF. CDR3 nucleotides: TGTGCCAGCAAGGGGGAAAAACTGTTTTTT.

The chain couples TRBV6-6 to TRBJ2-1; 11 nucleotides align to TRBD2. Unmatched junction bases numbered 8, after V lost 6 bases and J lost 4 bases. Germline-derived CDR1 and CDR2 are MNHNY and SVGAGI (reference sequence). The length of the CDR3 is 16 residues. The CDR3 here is CASSPTSGGLYNEQFF. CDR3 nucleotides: TGTGCCAGCAGCCCTACTAGCGGGGGCCTTTACAATGAGCAGTTCTTC.

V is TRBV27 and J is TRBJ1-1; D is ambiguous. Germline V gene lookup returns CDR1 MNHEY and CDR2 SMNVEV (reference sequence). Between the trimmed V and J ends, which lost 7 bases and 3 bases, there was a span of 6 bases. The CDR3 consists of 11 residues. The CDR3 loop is CASISDTEAFF. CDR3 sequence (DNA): TGTGCCAGCATCTCGGACACTGAAGCTTTCTTT.

This CDR3 reads CASSYGRDLSTDTQYF. Here the CDR3 DNA reads TGTGCCAGCAGTTATGGCCGGGACTTAAGCACAGATACGCAGTATTTT. The chain recombines TRBV6-2 or TRBV6-3 with TRBJ2-3; tentative D call: TRBD2 (6 bases). The CDR3 contains 16 residues. V was shortened by 3 bases and J by 0 bases, with 13 bases between the two germline ends. Per germline, CDR1 MNHEY and CDR2 SVGEGT.

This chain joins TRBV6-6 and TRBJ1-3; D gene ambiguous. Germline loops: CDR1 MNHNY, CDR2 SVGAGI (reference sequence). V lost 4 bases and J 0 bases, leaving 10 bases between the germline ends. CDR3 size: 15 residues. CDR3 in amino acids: CASSSTGSSGNTIYF. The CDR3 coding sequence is TGTGCCAGCAGTTCGACGGGATCCTCTGGAAACACCATATATTTT.

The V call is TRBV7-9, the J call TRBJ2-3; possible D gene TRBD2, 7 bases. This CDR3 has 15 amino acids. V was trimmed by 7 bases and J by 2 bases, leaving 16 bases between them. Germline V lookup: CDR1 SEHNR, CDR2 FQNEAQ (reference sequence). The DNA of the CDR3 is TGTGCCAGCAACCAACGGGGGGCGCACACAGATACGCAGTATTTT. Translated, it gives CASNQRGAHTDTQYF.